This is a list of T cell receptor beta chains from one sample in a study of cytomegalovirus exposure and HLA in healthy donors. Clones were sequenced by immunoSEQ multiplex PCR, and TCRdb holds only the in-frame ones, with some missing. The repertoire consists of around 160,000 clones, with over 80% occurring once and the leading ten covering more than 1.5%. Material for sequencing was PBMCs. The source is a woman under 30 in good health and CMV-seronegative. Each CDR3 is given with its conserved first and last residue. D genes are given only for firm matches. Rows give clone size only sometimes, using once, few, many, or a class for an expanded clone.

>TRBJ1-1|TRBV11-3|few|14|TRBD1
TGTGCCAGCAGCTTTGAGACAGGGGTCACTGAAGCTTTCTTT
CASSFETGVTEAFF
>TRBJ2-3|TRBV16|-|16|TRBD1
TGTGCCAGCAGCCCAAGTAATGGACAGGGAACAGATACGCAGTATTTT
CASSPSNGQGTDTQYF
>TRBJ1-2|TRBV2|-|14|-
TGTGCCAGCAGTGCCAGAACCGGGGGGGGAGGCTACACCTTC
CASSARTGGGGYTF
>TRBJ1-2|TRBV6-1|-|14|TRBD1
TGTGCCAGCAGTCTAGGACAGGGGGCTTATGGCTACACCTTC
CASSLGQGAYGYTF
>TRBJ2-7|TRBV10-2|-|14|TRBD2
TGCGCCAGCGGGGGACTAGCGGGGGGAGGCGAGCAGTACTTC
CASGGLAGGGEQYF
>TRBJ1-1|TRBV7-2|-|12|-
TGTGCCAGCAGCTCAGGGGTCGCTGAAGCTTTCTTT
CASSSGVAEAFF
>TRBJ2-4|TRBV30|-|17|-
TGTGCCTGGAGTGTACTTGGGGGCCGCGGATTCCAAAACAGTCAGTACTTC
CAWSVLGGRGFQNSQYF
>TRBJ2-7|TRBV11-2|once|13|TRBD2
TGTGCCAGCAGCTTTGGCGGGGGGTACGAGCAGTACTTC
CASSFGGGYEQYF
>TRBJ2-7|TRBV10-1|-|14|TRBD2
TGCGCCAGCATCCCCCGTGGGGGGGGCTACGAGCAGTACTTC
CASIPRGGGYEQYF
>TRBJ1-2|TRBV7-2|few|14|TRBD1
TGTGCCAGCAGTTCGGACAGGCGCCGCTATGGCTACACCTTC
CASSSDRRRYGYTF
>TRBJ1-2|TRBV6-6|-|14|-
TGTGCCAGCAGTGAGGGAATGGCTAACTATGGCTACACCTTC
CASSEGMANYGYTF
>TRBJ2-1|TRBV6-5|-|15|TRBD2
TGTGCCAGCAGTTACTCTGCTAGCGGGGGATTTGAGCAGTTCTTC
CASSYSASGGFEQFF
>TRBJ1-5|TRBV7-6|-|14|TRBD1
TGTGCCAGCAGTCCCGGGACAGGGGTACAGCCCCAGCATTTT
CASSPGTGVQPQHF
>TRBJ1-5|TRBV29-1|few|14|TRBD1
TGCAGCGTCAAACAGGGGGCAAGCAATCAGCCCCAGCATTTT
CSVKQGASNQPQHF
>TRBJ1-2|TRBV18|-|12|-
TGTGCCAGCTCTTTGCGACAGGACGGCTACACCTTC
CASSLRQDGYTF
>TRBJ2-3|TRBV27|-|14|TRBD2
TGTGCCAGCGGGGGGGGACCTCCCACAGATACGCAGTATTTT
CASGGGPPTDTQYF
>TRBJ2-3|TRBV7-8|-|17|TRBD2
TGTGCCAGCAGCGGGCGACTAGCGGGGTCGACCACAGATACGCAGTATTTT
CASSGRLAGSTTDTQYF
>TRBJ1-5|TRBV5-1|-|15|-
TGCGCCAGCAGCCGAGAACCGACAGATAATCAGCCCCAGCATTTT
CASSREPTDNQPQHF
>TRBJ1-1|TRBV6-1|-|12|-
TGTGCCAGCAGTGCAGAGGGAATTGAAGCTTTCTTT
CASSAEGIEAFF
>TRBJ2-7|TRBV27|-|13|-
TGTGCCAGCAGTTTAAACGAAATGGGGGGTTTCTACTTC
CASSLNEMGGFYF
>TRBJ2-7|TRBV10-3|-|13|-
TGTGCCATCAGCCGACAGTCTTCCTACGAGCAGTACTTC
CAISRQSSYEQYF
>TRBJ2-2|TRBV2|-|14|TRBD1
TGTGCCACCAAAGGGACAGGTCTGTCCGGGGAGCTGTTTTTT
CATKGTGLSGELFF
>TRBJ1-1|TRBV5-1|-|14|TRBD1
TGCGCCAGCAGCTTAACAGGGGATGGCACTGAAGCTTTCTTT
CASSLTGDGTEAFF
>TRBJ1-2|TRBV6-6|-|15|TRBD1
TGTGCCAGCAGCGGCCGGGACAGGGGTGACTATGGCTACACCTTC
CASSGRDRGDYGYTF
>TRBJ1-3|TRBV4-1|-|17|-
TGCGCCAGCACCCCTACGGGCAGGGGTAATTCTGGAAACACCATATATTTT
CASTPTGRGNSGNTIYF
>TRBJ1-1|TRBV27|-|16|-
TGTGCCAGCAGAAAAACAGGGCTGGAGTTGAACACTGAAGCTTTCTTT
CASRKTGLELNTEAFF
>TRBJ2-7|TRBV7-7|-|16|TRBD1
TGTGCCAGCAGCATGCTGGGACAGGGGGTCTACTACGAGCAGTACTTC
CASSMLGQGVYYEQYF
>TRBJ1-1|TRBV19|-|14|-
TGTGCCAGTAGGACCTTCAGGGATAACACTGAAGCTTTCTTT
CASRTFRDNTEAFF
>TRBJ1-2|TRBV7-9|few|13|-
TGTGCCAGCAGCTCGGGACATAACTATGGCTACACCTTC
CASSSGHNYGYTF
>TRBJ1-2|TRBV19|-|16|TRBD1
TGTGCCAGTGCGAACAGGGGGCGAGGGGAAAACTATGGCTACACCTTC
CASANRGRGENYGYTF
>TRBJ2-7|TRBV15|-|14|-
TGTGCCACCACCCTAGGGGCACAAAACTACGAGCAGTACTTC
CATTLGAQNYEQYF
>TRBJ2-3|TRBV19|-|15|-
TGTGCCAGTAGTGCGCGGGACAGTAGCACAGATACGCAGTATTTT
CASSARDSSTDTQYF